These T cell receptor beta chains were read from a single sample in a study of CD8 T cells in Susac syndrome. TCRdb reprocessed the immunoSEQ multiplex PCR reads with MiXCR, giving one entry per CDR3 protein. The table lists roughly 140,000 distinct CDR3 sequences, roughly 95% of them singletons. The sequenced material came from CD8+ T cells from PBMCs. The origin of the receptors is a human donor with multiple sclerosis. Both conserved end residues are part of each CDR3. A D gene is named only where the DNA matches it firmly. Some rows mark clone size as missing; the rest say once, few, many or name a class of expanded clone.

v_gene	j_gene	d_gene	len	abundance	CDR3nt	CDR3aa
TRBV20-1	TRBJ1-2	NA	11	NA	TGCAGTTCGGACCGCGACAGCGGCTACACCTTC	CSSDRDSGYTF
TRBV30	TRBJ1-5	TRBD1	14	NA	TGTGCCTGGAGTTTGGGGACAGGGCATCAGCCCCAGCATTTT	CAWSLGTGHQPQHF
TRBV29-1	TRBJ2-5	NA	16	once	TGCAGCGTTGAAGATGCACAGCCCCGGTACCAAGAGACCCAGTACTTC	CSVEDAQPRYQETQYF
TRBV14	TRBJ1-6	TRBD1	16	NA	TGTGCCAGCAGCCAAGAGGAGGGACAGGGGTATTCACCCCTCCACTTT	CASSQEEGQGYSPLHF
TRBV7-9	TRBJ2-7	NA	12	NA	TGTGCCAGCACCCCAGTGGGGGACGAGCAGTACTTC	CASTPVGDEQYF
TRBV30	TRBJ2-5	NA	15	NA	TGTGCCTGGAGTCTCCTTGGCGGAGTGGGGGAGACCCAGTACTTC	CAWSLLGGVGETQYF
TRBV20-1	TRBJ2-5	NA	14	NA	TGCAGTGCTACTGGAGGGGGCGCGGTTCAGACCCAGTACTTC	CSATGGGAVQTQYF
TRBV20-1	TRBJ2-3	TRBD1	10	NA	TGCAGTGCGTACAGGGGTACGCAGTATTTT	CSAYRGTQYF
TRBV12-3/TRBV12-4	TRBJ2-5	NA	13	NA	TGTGCCAGCAGTTTTTCCGGTTGGGAGACCCAGTACTTC	CASSFSGWETQYF
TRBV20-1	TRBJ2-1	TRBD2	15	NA	TGCAGTGCTAGGGGCGGGGGTATCACCTACAATGAGCAGTTCTTC	CSARGGGITYNEQFF
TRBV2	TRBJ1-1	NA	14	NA	TGTGCCAGCTACACGGGACGGGGGTGGACTGAAGCTTTCTTT	CASYTGRGWTEAFF
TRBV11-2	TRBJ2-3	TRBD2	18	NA	TGTGCCAGCAGCTTAGTGGGGACTAGCGGGGAATACACAGATACGCAGTATTTT	CASSLVGTSGEYTDTQYF
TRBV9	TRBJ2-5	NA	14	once	TGTGCCAGCAACGTCGGGGGTCTCCAAGAGACCCAGTACTTC	CASNVGGLQETQYF
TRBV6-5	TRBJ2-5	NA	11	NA	TGTGCCACCGAAGGGGAAGAGACCCAGTACTTC	CATEGEETQYF
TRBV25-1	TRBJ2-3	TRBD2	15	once	TGTGCCAGCAGTGAAGGGACTAGCCCCGGGGATACGCAGTATTTT	CASSEGTSPGDTQYF
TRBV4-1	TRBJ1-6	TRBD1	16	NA	TGCGCCAGCAGCCTAAGAGAGGGGGCGCAGAATTCACCCCTCCACTTT	CASSLREGAQNSPLHF
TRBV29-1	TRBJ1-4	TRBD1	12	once	TGCAGCGCTGAGACAGGGAGGCAAAAACTGTTTTTT	CSAETGRQKLFF
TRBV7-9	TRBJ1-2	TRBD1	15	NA	TGTGCCAGCAGCTTCCAGGGACAGGAAACAAATGGCTACACCTTC	CASSFQGQETNGYTF
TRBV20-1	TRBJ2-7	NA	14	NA	TGCAGTGCTACAGGGCGGCAGAAGTCCTACGAGCAGTACTTC	CSATGRQKSYEQYF
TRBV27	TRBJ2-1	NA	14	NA	TGTGCCAGCAGTTTAGTACAGGGTGTCGATGAGCAGTTCTTC	CASSLVQGVDEQFF
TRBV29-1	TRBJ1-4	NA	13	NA	TGCAGCACCTCCGGGACCTCAGGGGAAAAACTGTTTTTT	CSTSGTSGEKLFF
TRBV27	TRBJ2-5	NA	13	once	TGTGCCAGCAGCAAACGACAGGCAGAGACCCAGTACTTC	CASSKRQAETQYF
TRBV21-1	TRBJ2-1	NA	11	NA	TGTGCCAGCAGCAAATGGAATGAGCAGTTCTTC	CASSKWNEQFF
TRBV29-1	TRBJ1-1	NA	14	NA	TGCAGCGTTGAAGATCTCGGGGGAGGCGCTGAAGCTTTCTTT	CSVEDLGGGAEAFF
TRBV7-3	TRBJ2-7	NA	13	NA	TGTGCCAGCAGCTTAACGCCCGATCCTGGGCGGTACTTC	CASSLTPDPGRYF
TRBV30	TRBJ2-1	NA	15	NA	TGTGCCTGGAGGGCGTCGGGGGACTCCTACAATGAGCAGTTCTTC	CAWRASGDSYNEQFF
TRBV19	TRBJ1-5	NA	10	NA	TGTGCCAGTAGTGGGGGAGCCCAGCATTTT	CASSGGAQHF
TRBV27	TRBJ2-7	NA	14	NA	TGTGCCAGCAGTATAAACTCGGCGTCCTACGAGCAGTACTTC	CASSINSASYEQYF
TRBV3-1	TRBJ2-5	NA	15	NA	TGTGCCAGCAGCCAAGATTCTGGCAGGGGAGAGACCCAGTACTTC	CASSQDSGRGETQYF
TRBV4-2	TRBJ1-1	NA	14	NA	TGTGCCAGCAGCCAAGAGGCCGGGGATACTGAAGCTTTCTTT	CASSQEAGDTEAFF
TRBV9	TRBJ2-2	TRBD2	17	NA	TGTGCCAGCAGCGCCCCTTTAGCGGGGGGGTCTACCGGGGAGCTGTTTTTT	CASSAPLAGGSTGELFF
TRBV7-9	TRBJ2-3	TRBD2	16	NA	TGTGCCAGCAGCGAACTAGCGGGGGGCCCCACAGATACGCAGTATTTT	CASSELAGGPTDTQYF
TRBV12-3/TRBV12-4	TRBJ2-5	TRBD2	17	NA	TGTGCCAGCATGTGGAGACTAGCGGGGGGCAGGCAAGAGACCCAGTACTTC	CASMWRLAGGRQETQYF
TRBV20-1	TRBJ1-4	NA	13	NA	TGCAGTGCTACGAAAGGGCCTAATGAAAAACTGTTTTTT	CSATKGPNEKLFF
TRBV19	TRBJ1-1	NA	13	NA	TGTGCCAGTAGTATATCGACAGCGTCTGAAGCTTTCTTT	CASSISTASEAFF
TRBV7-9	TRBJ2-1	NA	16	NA	TGTGCCAGCAGCTTAGATCGCCCGGCAGTTACAACTGAGCAGTTCTTC	CASSLDRPAVTTEQFF
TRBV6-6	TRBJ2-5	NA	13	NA	TGTGCCAGCTTTAGGGTGATGGGAGAGACCCAGTACTTC	CASFRVMGETQYF
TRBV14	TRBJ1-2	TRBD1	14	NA	TGTGCCAGCAGCCCAGACAGGGTGTTGAGGGGCTACACCTTC	CASSPDRVLRGYTF